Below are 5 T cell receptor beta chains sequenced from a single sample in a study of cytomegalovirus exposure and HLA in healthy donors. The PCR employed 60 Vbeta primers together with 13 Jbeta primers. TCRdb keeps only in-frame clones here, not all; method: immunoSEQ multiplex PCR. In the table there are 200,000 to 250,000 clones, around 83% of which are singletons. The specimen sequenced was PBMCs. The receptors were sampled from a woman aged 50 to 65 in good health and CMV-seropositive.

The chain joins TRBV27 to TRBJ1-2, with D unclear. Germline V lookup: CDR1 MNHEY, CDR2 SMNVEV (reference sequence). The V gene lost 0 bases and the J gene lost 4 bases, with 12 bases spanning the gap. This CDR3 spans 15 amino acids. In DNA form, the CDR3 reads TGTGCCAGCAGTTTATCCCCAGCAGGAATCTATGGCTACACCTTC. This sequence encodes CASSLSPAGIYGYTF.

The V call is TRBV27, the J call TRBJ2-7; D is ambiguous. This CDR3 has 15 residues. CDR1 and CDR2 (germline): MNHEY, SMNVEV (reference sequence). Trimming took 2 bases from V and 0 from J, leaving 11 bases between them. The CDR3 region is CASSLDNPSSYEQYF. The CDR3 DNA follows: TGTGCCAGCAGTTTAGACAACCCGAGCTCCTACGAGCAGTACTTC.

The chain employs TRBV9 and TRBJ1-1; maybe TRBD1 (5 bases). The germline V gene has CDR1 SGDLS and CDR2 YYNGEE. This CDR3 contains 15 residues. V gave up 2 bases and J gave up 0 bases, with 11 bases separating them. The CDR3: CASSVHQGMNTEAFF. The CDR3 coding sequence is TGTGCCAGCAGCGTTCACCAGGGAATGAACACTGAAGCTTTCTTT.

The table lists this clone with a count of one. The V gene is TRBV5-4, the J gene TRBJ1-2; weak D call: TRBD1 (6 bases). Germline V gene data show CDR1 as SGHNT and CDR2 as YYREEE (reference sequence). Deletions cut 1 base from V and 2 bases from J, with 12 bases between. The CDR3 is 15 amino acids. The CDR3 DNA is TGTGCCAGCAGCTTGAGTAGGGGGAACAACTATGGCTACACCTTC. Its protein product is CASSLSRGNNYGYTF.

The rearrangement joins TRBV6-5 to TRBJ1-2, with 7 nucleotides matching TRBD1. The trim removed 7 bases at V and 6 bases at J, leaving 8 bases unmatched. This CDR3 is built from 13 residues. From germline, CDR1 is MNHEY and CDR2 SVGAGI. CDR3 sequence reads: CASKRQGFNGYTF. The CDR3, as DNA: TGTGCCAGCAAGAGACAGGGATTTAATGGCTACACCTTC.